This T cell receptor beta chain was identified in a study of response to subunit inactivated influenza vaccine (dated by TCRdb to 2016 to 2019). The study in broad terms: The study used deep quantitative T cell receptor repertoire profiling to track responses to a trivalent subunit inactivated influenza vaccine. Here is what the overall study found, with its caveats: The authors suggested that each seasonal influenza vaccination may recruit only a limited number of new T cells.

Library construction relied on RT-PCR. These reads were obtained on an Illumina HiSeq 2500. Starting from the raw public reads, TCRdb applied fastp trimming at Q25, assembled clones with MiXCR and retained in-frame beta chains. Merged by CDR3 protein, the rows form single entries marked with the most common genes and DNA. Present in this sample are over 750,000 distinct CDR3 sequences, 21% of which were seen just once. 10% of the sample rests with the top ten. Inclusive of the bounding cysteine and phenylalanine, the CDR3 is 20 residues long. Only the CDR3 part of the read is kept: 60 bases, read in frame from the first base. A remark on this clonotype: What antigen it recognizes has not been identified. There are no base qualities to consult, and no much larger clone falls within one base.

The chain couples TRBV21-1 to TRBJ2-1; the table gives TRBD1 as D, unverified against the DNA. TRBV21-1 is listed as a pseudogene. The clonotype originates from a man aged 50 to 59 who received an inactivated influenza vaccine. Donor details come from another sample of the same person, matched by shared clones. Specimen: PBMCs from blood, collected more than 4 days after vaccination. The DNA is TGTGCCAGCAGCAAAGCGCTTCCCTCGGGGCGGACCTTAACGGACAATGAGCAGTTCTTC. The encoded protein is CASSKALPSGRTLTDNEQFF.